The present T cell receptor (beta chain) was sequenced within a study of blood T cell repertoires in COVID-19. Profiling relied on immunoSEQ multiplex PCR, and the TCRdb table lists in-frame clones only, not all of them. This sample has around 280,000 clones; about 90% occur once, and the top ten carry roughly 2.2%. CDR1 is SGHDN, CDR2 FVKESK, per germline. V lost 5 bases to trimming and J lost 6 bases; unmatched junction nucleotides: 10. The CDR3 has 15 residues. Material for sequencing was peripheral blood. V gene TRBV14 combines with J gene TRBJ1-5; 7 nucleotides agree with TRBD1. The sequence derives from a woman in her forties or fifties who had recovered from COVID-19. The DNA of the CDR3 is TGTGCCAGCAGCGCGACAGGGTCGAACGGTCAGCCCCAGCATTTT. Translated: CASSATGSNGQPQHF.